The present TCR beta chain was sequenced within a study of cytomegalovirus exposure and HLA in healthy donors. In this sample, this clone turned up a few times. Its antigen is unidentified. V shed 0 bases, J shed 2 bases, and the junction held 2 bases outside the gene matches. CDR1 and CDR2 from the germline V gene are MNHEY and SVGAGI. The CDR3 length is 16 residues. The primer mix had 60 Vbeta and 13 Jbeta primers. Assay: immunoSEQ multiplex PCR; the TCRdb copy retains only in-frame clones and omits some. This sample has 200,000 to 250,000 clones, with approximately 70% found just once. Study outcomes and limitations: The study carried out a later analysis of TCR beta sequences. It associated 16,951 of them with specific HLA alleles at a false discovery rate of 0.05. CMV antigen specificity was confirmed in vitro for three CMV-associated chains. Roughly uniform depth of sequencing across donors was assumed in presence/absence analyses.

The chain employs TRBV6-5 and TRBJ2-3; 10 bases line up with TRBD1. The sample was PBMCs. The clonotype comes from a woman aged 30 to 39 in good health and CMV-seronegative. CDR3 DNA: TGTGCCAGCAGTTACTCCGACAGGGGGCTCACAGATACGCAGTATTTT. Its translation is CASSYSDRGLTDTQYF.